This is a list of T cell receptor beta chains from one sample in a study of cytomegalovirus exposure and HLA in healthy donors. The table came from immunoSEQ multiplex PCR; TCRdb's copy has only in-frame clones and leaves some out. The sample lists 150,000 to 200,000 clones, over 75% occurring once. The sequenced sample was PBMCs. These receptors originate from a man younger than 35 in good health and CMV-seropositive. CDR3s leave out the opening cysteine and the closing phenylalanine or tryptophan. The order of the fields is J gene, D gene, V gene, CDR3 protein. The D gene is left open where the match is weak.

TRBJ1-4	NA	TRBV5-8	ASSLDWTNEKLF
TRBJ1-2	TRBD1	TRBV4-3	ASSQGRGPGYT
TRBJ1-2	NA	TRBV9	ASSVDLGGSDYGYT
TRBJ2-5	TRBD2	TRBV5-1	ASSLVPWGGKTQY
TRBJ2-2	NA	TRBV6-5	ASSYSIGENTGELF
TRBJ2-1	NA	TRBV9	ASSETQGNEQF
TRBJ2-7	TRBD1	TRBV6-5	ASGRQGVYEQY
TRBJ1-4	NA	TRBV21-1	ASSKEPDRASGEKLF
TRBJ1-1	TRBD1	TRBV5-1	ASSGMTGKNTEAF
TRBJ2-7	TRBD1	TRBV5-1	ASSFSALTPGQGGPRSYEQY
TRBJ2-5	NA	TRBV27	ASSLGTKRAETQY
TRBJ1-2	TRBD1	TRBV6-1	ASSRDREDGYT
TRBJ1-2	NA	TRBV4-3	ASSQDSNTRRGYT
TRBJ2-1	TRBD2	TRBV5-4	ASSLELARSVNEQF
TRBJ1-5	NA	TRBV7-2	ASSPSPLNQPQH
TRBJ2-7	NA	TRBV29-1	SVEDRGYEQY
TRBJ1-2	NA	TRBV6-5	ASSSSSRGFYGYT
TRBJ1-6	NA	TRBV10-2	ASRKDPGGGHNNSPLH
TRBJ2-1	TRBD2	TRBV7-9	ASSHSGGAGDNEQF
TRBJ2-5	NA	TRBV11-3	ASSPGQGGETQY
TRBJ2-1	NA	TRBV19	ASSIFLQGSSYNEQF
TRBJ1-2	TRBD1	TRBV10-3	ASSGQGEFNYGYT
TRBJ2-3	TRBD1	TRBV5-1	ATTSATGGTDTQY
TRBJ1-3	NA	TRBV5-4	ASTPGGNTIY
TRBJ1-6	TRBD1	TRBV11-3	ASSGTGGNSPLH
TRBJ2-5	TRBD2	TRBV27	ASSLGIAGGQETQY
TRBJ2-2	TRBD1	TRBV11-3	ASSPEDRGTGELF
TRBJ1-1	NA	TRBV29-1	SVVGALGTEAF
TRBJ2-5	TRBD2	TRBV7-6	ASSAGTSGQKETQY
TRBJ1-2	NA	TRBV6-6	ASTPGGLGGYT
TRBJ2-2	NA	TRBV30	ASYGGELF
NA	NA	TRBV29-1	SVEDSEQY
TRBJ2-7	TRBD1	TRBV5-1	ASSLAKFSRQGEGEQY
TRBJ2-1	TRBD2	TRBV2	ASSEAGLAGGSYNEQF
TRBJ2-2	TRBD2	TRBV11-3	ASSRGGGVNTGELF
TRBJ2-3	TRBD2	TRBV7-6	ASSPRLAGTDTQY
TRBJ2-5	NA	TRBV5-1	ASSLVVAAQETQY
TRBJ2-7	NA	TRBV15	ATSRVVLAEQY
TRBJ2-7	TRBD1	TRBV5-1	ASSLGQGSGEQY
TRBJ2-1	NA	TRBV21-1	ASSKSPRTSGGYPSYNEQF